This TCR beta chain is from a study of T cells in Graves' hyperthyroidism and ophthalmopathy. Study background: Peripheral blood was collected at initial diagnosis, before any treatment. General study points: Blood also held most thyroid clonotypes expanded beyond 0.001.

The authors deemed Graves' hyperthyroidism stable absent ophthalmopathy progression within 18 months. The source of the PBMCs was 8 to 10 ml of fresh peripheral blood. It was RNA transcripts that yielded the amplified TCR beta CDR3 regions. The HTBI primer set was used in a first-round RT-PCR of the TCR CDR3. TCRdb reprocessed the multiplex PCR reads via MiXCR and lists one record per CDR3 protein. The sample contains fewer than 400,000 distinct CDR3 sequences, around 17% of which appear only once. Turning to this clonotype: Its specificity is unknown.

This CDR3 has 15 residues. V gave up 5 bases and J gave up 4 bases; unmatched junction bases: 7. Sequenced: blood. The TCR comes from a man in his thirties or forties with Graves' hyperthyroidism. This chain links TRBV12-3 or TRBV12-4 with TRBJ1-1; 10 nucleotides agree with TRBD1. CDR3 sequence (DNA): TGTGCCAGCAGTGGAGGGGGGACAGGGGTCACTGAAGCTTTCTTT. Amino acid sequence: CASSGGGTGVTEAFF.